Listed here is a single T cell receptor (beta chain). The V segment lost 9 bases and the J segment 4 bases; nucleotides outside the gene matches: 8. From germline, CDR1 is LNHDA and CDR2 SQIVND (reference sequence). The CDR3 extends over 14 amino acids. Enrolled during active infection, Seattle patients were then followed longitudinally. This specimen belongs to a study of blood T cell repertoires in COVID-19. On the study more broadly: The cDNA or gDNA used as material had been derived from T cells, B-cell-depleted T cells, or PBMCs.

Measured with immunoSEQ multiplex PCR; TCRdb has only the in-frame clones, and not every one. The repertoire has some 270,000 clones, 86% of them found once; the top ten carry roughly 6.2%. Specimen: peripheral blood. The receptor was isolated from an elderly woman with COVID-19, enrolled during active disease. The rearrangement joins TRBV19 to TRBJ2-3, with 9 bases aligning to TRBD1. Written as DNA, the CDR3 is TGTGCCAGCCTGGACAGGGGTTATGCAGATACGCAGTATTTT. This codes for CASLDRGYADTQYF.